This TCR beta chain was sequenced in a study of T-cell memory formation after mild COVID-19. Between the trimmed V and J ends, which lost 1 base and 10 bases, there was a span of 13 bases. CDR1 and CDR2 (germline): MNHNS, SASEGT. This CDR3 spans 13 amino acids. There are a few counts of this clonotype. Using its own MiXCR run on the 5' RACE reads, TCRdb lists one record per CDR3 protein. Seen here are fewer than 200,000 distinct CDR3 sequences, roughly 13% observed once, and the top ten hold approximately 3.4%. Sequences were obtained from PBMCs or a T cell subset sorted from them (not recorded which). The receptor's source is a man aged 18 to 30 who had mild COVID-19 (a few samples of this study predate the infection). Cell type and time point are not known. The chain is built from TRBV6-1 and TRBJ1-1, with D unclear. CDR3 DNA: TGTGCCAGCAGTGAAGTAGGGATCGGAGGAGCTTTCTTT. Translation gives CASSEVGIGGAFF.